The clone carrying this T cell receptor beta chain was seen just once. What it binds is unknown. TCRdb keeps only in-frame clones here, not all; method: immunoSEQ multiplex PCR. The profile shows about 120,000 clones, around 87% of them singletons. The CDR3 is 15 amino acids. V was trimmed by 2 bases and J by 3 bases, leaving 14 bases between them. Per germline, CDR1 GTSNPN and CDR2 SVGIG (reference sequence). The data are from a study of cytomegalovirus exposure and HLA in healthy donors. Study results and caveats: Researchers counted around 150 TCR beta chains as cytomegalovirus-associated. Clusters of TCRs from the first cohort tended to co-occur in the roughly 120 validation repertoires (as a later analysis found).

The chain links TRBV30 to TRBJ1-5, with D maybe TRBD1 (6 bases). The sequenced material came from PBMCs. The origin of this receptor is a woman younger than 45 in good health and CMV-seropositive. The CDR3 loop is CAWSSGRTVNQPQHF. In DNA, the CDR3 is TGTGCCTGGAGTAGTGGCCGGACAGTCAATCAGCCCCAGCATTTT.